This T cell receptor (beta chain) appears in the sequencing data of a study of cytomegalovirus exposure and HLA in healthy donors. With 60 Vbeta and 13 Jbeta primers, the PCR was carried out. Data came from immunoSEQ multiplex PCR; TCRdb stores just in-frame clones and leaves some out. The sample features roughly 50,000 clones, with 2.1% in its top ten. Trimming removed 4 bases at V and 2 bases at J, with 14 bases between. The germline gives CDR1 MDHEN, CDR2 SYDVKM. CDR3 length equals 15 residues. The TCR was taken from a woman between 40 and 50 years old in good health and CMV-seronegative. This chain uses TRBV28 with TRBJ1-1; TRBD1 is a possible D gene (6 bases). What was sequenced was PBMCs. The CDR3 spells CASSYHRVSNTEAFF. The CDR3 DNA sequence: TGTGCCAGCAGTTACCACAGGGTTTCTAACACTGAAGCTTTCTTT.